The present entry profiles one T cell receptor (beta chain) with its context. The sample is drawn from a study of T cell responses to AZD1222 COVID-19 vaccine. Across the study: Pooled in the analysis were second doses at about 4 or about 12 weeks.

The repertoire was sequenced with immunoSEQ multiplex PCR; TCRdb's copy has only in-frame clones and lacks some. Here the sample spans about 140,000 clones, approximately 89% being singletons. The V end lost 10 bases, the J end lost 0 bases, and 16 bases lay between the germline ends. Germline CDR1 KGHSH, CDR2 LQKENI. The CDR3 length is 15 residues. The sample consisted of peripheral blood, taken on day 0 of AZD1222 vaccination. This chain links TRBV18 with TRBJ2-1; D is uncertain. This sequence originates from an adult in good health. DNA for the CDR3: TGTGCCACCACGATATCGACCAGCTCCTACAATGAGCAGTTCTTC. Translated, it gives CATTISTSSYNEQFF. Using reference TRBV18 and TRBJ2-1 for the parts outside the CDR3, the full variable domain is NAGVMQNPRHLVRRRGQEARLRCSPMKGHSHVYWYRQLPEEGLKFMVYLQKENIIDESGMPKERFSAEFPKEGPSILRIQQVVRGDSAAYFCATTISTSSYNEQFFGPGTRLTVL.